Shown below are 25 T cell receptor beta chains from a single sample sequenced in a study of T cells in Graves' hyperthyroidism and ophthalmopathy. The CDR3 regions of TCR beta were amplified from RNA transcripts. HTBI primers drove first-round RT-PCR of the TCR CDR3. TCRdb re-called the multiplex PCR reads with MiXCR, one entry per CDR3 protein. This table holds roughly 380,000 distinct CDR3 sequences, around a sixth found once. The material sequenced was blood. The receptor set was obtained from a middle-aged woman with Graves' ophthalmopathy.

This clonotype turned up a few times. The rearrangement uses TRBV29-1 and TRBJ2-2, with D unresolved. Trimming took 4 bases from V and 2 from J, leaving 11 bases between them. This CDR3 has 14 amino acids. Germline V CDR1 and CDR2: SQVTM, ANQGSEA. This CDR3 reads CSVGEVSNTGELFF. CDR3 coding DNA: TGCAGCGTTGGTGAGGTTTCAAACACCGGGGAGCTGTTTTTT.

Comment on this clonotype: A much bigger clone sits one base away, suggesting this may be a read error. This chain connects TRBV12-3 or TRBV12-4 to TRBJ2-7; 9 bases are a match to TRBD1. The trim removed 3 bases at V and 5 bases at J, leaving 17 bases unmatched. This CDR3 comprises 18 residues. Written as DNA, the CDR3 is TGTGCCAGCAGTTTCGGGGGGACAGGGAAACAAAATCGAGACGAGCAGTACTTC. Its protein is CASSFGGTGKQNRDEQYF.

The chain uses TRBV5-4 and TRBJ1-3, with D maybe TRBD1 (5 bases). Trimming pared 0 bases from V and 0 bases from J, leaving 16 bases between. This CDR3 region has 18 residues. The germline V gene encodes CDR1 SGHNT and CDR2 YYREEE (reference sequence). The CDR3 is CASSLVPTAGGSGNTIYF. In nucleotides, the CDR3 is TGTGCCAGCAGCTTGGTCCCGACAGCGGGCGGCTCTGGAAACACCATATATTTT. Combining the CDR3 with reference TRBV5-4 and TRBJ1-3 gives the whole variable domain ETGVTQSPTHLIKTRGQQVTLRCSSQSGHNTVSWYQQALGQGPQFIFQYYREEENGRGNFPPRFSGLQFPNYSSELNVNALELDDSALYLCASSLVPTAGGSGNTIYFGEGSWLTVV.

This clonotype was counted many times. The chain employs TRBV29-1 and TRBJ2-7; D remains unclear. This CDR3 has 13 residues. Trimming removed 3 bases at V and 6 bases at J, with 15 bases between. Germline CDR1 and CDR2: SQVTM and ANQGSEA. Here the CDR3 DNA reads TGCAGCGTTGATCCGGCCAACCTCGGCGAGCAGTACTTC. Translating gives CSVDPANLGEQYF.

The V gene is TRBV11-2, the J gene TRBJ2-5; 7 nucleotides agree with TRBD2. V trimming: 1 base; J trimming: 5 bases; junction bases outside the gene matches: 10. Germline loops: CDR1 SGHAT, CDR2 FQNNGV. The CDR3 loop spans 16 amino acids. CDR3: CASSLGIGGSGETQYF. CDR3 sequence (DNA): TGTGCCAGCAGCTTAGGGATTGGCGGGAGTGGGGAGACCCAGTACTTC.

There are a few counts of this clonotype. The chain uses TRBV3-1 and TRBJ1-6, with TRBD1 matching over 7 bases. Unmatched junction bases numbered 7, after V lost 6 bases and J lost 8 bases. Germline loops: CDR1 LGHDT, CDR2 YNNKEL (reference sequence). The CDR3 has 14 residues. CDR3 bases: TGTGCCAGCAGGACCGGGACAGATCATTCACCCCTCCACTTT. Translated, it gives CASRTGTDHSPLHF.

The sample holds many counts of this clonotype. V is TRBV6-2 or TRBV6-3 and J is TRBJ2-5; TRBD2 aligns across 8 bases. This CDR3 contains 17 residues. Germline loops: CDR1 MNHEY, CDR2 SVGEGT. Losses at the gene ends were 0 bases for V and 2 bases for J; bases not matched to a gene: 8. The CDR3 bases are TGTGCCAGCAGTTACTCTTGGCTAGCGGGCCAGCAAGAGACCCAGTACTTC. Translation gives CASSYSWLAGQQETQYF.

This clonotype was observed at least ten times. The chain is built from TRBV19 and TRBJ2-7; weak D call: TRBD2 (6 bases). This CDR3 spans 14 amino acids. Germline V gives CDR1 LNHDA, CDR2 SQIVND (reference sequence). Between the trimmed V and J ends, which lost 4 bases and 3 bases, there was a span of 13 bases. In DNA form, the CDR3 reads TGTGCCAGTAGTAAGAAGGGAGGTGACTACGAGCAGTACTTC. Its protein is CASSKKGGDYEQYF.

Note on this clonotype: One end of the junction fails to match germline, which may point to a read error. The rearrangement joins TRBV7-2 to TRBJ1-5; D not certain. This CDR3 spans 13 amino acids. Per the germline V gene, CDR1 is SGHTA and CDR2 is FQGNSA. The CDR3 DNA is TGTGCCAGCAACTTAACGGTCAATCAGCCCCAGCATTTT. Amino acid sequence: CASNLTVNQPQHF.

At least ten counts were recorded for this clonotype. V is TRBV11-2 and J is TRBJ2-2; 9 nucleotides match TRBD1. This CDR3 is 16 amino acids long. CDR1 is SGHAT, CDR2 FQNNGV, per germline. The V and J ends lost 2 bases and 8 bases, in that order; junction bases with no gene match: 9. The CDR3 loop is CASSLNGQGWYGELFF. DNA of the CDR3: TGTGCCAGCAGCTTAAACGGACAGGGGTGGTATGGGGAGCTGTTTTTT.

With respect to this clonotype: A much larger clone differs from this one at a single base, so this may be a read error. This is likely a read error, given that the CDR3 carries no conserved phenylalanine or tryptophan at its end. The V and J genes are TRBV13 and TRBJ1-1; no firm D call. Trimming shortened V by 7 bases and J by 4 bases, and 13 bases separated the two germline ends. The CDR3 runs 13 residues. Germline V lookup: CDR1 PRHDT, CDR2 FYEKMQ (reference sequence). CDR3 in amino acids: CASTQYLGTEAFL. For the CDR3, the DNA is TGTGCCAGCACCCAATATTTGGGCACTGAAGCTTTCCTT.

Comment on this clonotype: In this CDR3 the conserved last residue, phenylalanine or tryptophan, is missing, so a read error is likely. The chain has TRBV28 and TRBJ2-7; 9 nucleotides agree with TRBD2. Trimming at V came to 1 base and at J to 0 bases, leaving 7 bases not matched to a gene. This CDR3 has 17 residues. The germline gives CDR1 MDHEN, CDR2 SYDVKM. The CDR3 DNA reads TGTGCCAGCAGTTTATTGGCCCTAGCGGGGACCTCCTACGAGCAGTACTCC. Translating it yields CASSLLALAGTSYEQYS.

This clonotype was found many times. The rearrangement links TRBV12-3 or TRBV12-4 to TRBJ1-2; TRBD1 matches at 7 bases. This CDR3 comprises 16 residues. V lost 6 bases, J lost 4 bases, and 14 bases stayed unmatched. CDR3 loop: CASRFSYAGTVYGYTF. The CDR3 DNA is TGTGCCAGCAGATTTTCATACGCTGGGACAGTCTATGGCTACACCTTC.

There are many counts of this clonotype. This chain connects TRBV11-2 to TRBJ2-5, with TRBD1 matching over 12 bases. Per germline, CDR1 SGHAT and CDR2 FQNNGV. V dropped 7 bases and J dropped 5; count of bases not matched to a gene: 11. This CDR3 has 16 residues. The CDR3 DNA sequence: TGTGCCAGCACGAAGAACCGGGACAGGGGGCCTGAGACCCAGTACTTC. This translates into CASTKNRDRGPETQYF.

This clonotype was recorded at least ten times. J is TRBJ2-7 and V is TRBV10-3; D possibly matches TRBD1 or TRBD2 (6 bases each). The CDR3 sequence is 16 residues long. V lost 6 bases, J lost 2 bases, and 20 bases lay in between. CDR1 is ENHRY and CDR2 is SYGVKD in the germline V gene. The CDR3 DNA reads TGTGCCATCAGGGGCGGCGGAGGGGGTAAGGCCTACGAGCAGTACTTC. Amino acid sequence: CAIRGGGGGKAYEQYF.

Only a few counts were recorded for this clonotype. The chain uses TRBV29-1 and TRBJ1-3; 9 bases are a match to TRBD1. The CDR3 totals 15 residues. Germline CDR1 and CDR2: SQVTM and ANQGSEA. With V trimmed by 4 bases and J by 3 bases, 7 bases remained unmatched. For the CDR3, the DNA is TGCAGCGTTGCCCTACAGGGGGCCTTTGGAAACACCATATATTTT. It translates to CSVALQGAFGNTIYF.

The sample holds many counts of this clonotype. V usage is TRBV7-9 and J usage is TRBJ1-5, with D maybe TRBD1 (5 bases). The length of the CDR3 is 14 residues. V dropped 4 bases and J dropped 0 bases, with 7 bases sitting between them. Germline loops: CDR1 SEHNR, CDR2 FQNEAQ (reference sequence). The CDR3 spells CASSSGGSNQPQHF. CDR3 sequence (DNA): TGTGCCAGCAGCTCGGGGGGTAGCAATCAGCCCCAGCATTTT.

The sample holds many counts of this clonotype. The rearrangement joins TRBV24-1 to TRBJ1-1, with 9 positions matching TRBD1. The germline V gene has CDR1 KGHDR and CDR2 SFDVKD. J lost 4 bases, V lost 7 bases, and 3 bases had no gene match. CDR3 length: 13 amino acids. For the CDR3, the DNA is TGTGCCACCAGCATGACAGGGGGCACTGAAGCTTTCTTT. Its protein product is CATSMTGGTEAFF.

This clonotype was counted at least ten times. The V call is TRBV7-2, the J call TRBJ2-7; unclear D gene. Germline CDR1 is SGHTA and CDR2 is FQGNSA. Trimming took 5 bases from V and 6 from J, leaving 17 bases between them. The CDR3 runs 14 residues. In DNA, the CDR3 is TGTGCCAGCAGCCCTCGCTTTCTTTTTAGCGAGCAGTACTTC. Its protein product is CASSPRFLFSEQYF.

Many counts were recorded for this clonotype. The rearrangement joins TRBV12-3 or TRBV12-4 to TRBJ2-3, with a possible D match to TRBD1 (6 bases). Trimming stripped 0 bases from V and 1 base from J, with 11 bases between. This CDR3 is 16 amino acids long. In DNA, the CDR3 is TGTGCCAGCAGTTTAGCGTGGAGGACAGGCACAGATACGCAGTATTTT. It translates to CASSLAWRTGTDTQYF.

This clonotype has at least ten counts. The chain joins TRBV30 to TRBJ2-7, with D possibly TRBD1 on 6 matching bases. Germline loops: CDR1 GTSNPN, CDR2 SVGIG (reference sequence). V lost 2 bases, J lost 7 bases, and 15 bases lay in between. The CDR3 is 13 amino acids. The CDR3 reads CAWSKQGLGEQYF. The CDR3 DNA reads as TGTGCCTGGAGTAAACAGGGTTTGGGGGAGCAGTACTTC.

The table lists this clonotype with many counts. A clone one base away is much larger, so this may be a read error. This CDR3 reads CASSYFSGSSYEQYF. The CDR3 nucleotides read TGTGCCAGCAGTTACTTTAGCGGGAGCTCCTACGAGCAGTACTTC. The gene calls are TRBV6-5 and TRBJ2-7, with 9 bases that match TRBD2. This CDR3 spans 15 amino acids. The germline gives CDR1 MNHEY, CDR2 SVGAGI. Trimming at V came to 1 base and at J to 0 bases, leaving 1 base not matched to a gene.

The chain uses TRBV28 and TRBJ2-2, with 13 nucleotides matching TRBD2. Germline assignment: CDR1 MDHEN and CDR2 SYDVKM. The CDR3 extends over 16 amino acids. The J segment lost 7 bases and the V segment lost 4 bases, leaving 6 bases of the junction unmatched. The CDR3 nucleotides are TGTGCCAGCAGTTACACTAGCGGGGGGGCCAACGGGGAGCTGTTTTTT. Translating it yields CASSYTSGGANGELFF.

This clonotype appeared many times. The V gene is TRBV3-1, the J gene TRBJ2-7; TRBD2 matches at 12 bases. This CDR3 region has 14 residues. The germline V gene has CDR1 LGHDT and CDR2 YNNKEL (reference sequence). V dropped 4 bases and J dropped 6; count of bases not matched to a gene: 4. The CDR3 nucleotides read TGTGCCAGCAGCCGACTAGCGGGAGATGTCGAGCAGTACTTC. This translates into CASSRLAGDVEQYF.

This clonotype came up many times. The rearrangement uses TRBV6-1 and TRBJ2-7; TRBD2 matches 15 bases. With V trimmed by 4 bases and J by 4 bases, 11 bases remained unmatched. This CDR3 spans 18 amino acids. Germline values: CDR1 MNHNS, CDR2 SASEGT. This CDR3 is CASSGQPGLAGGSYEQYF. CDR3 sequence (DNA): TGTGCCAGCAGTGGACAACCGGGACTAGCGGGAGGCTCGTACGAGCAGTACTTC.